The next 18 T cell receptor beta chains were all read from a single sample in a study of CD8+CD57+ T cells in acquired aplastic anemia. Individuals selected for sequencing had exhibited CD8+CD57+ cell expansion on flow cytometry. TCR beta VDJ combinations and CDR3 sequences were profiled from genomic DNA. TCRdb reprocessed the reads via MiXCR and lists one record per CDR3 protein. The repertoire includes about 290,000 distinct CDR3 sequences, 50% to 65% of them detected once, and roughly 1.3% sits in the top ten. The sequencing sample was made of sorted CD4+, CD8+, or CD8+CD57+ T cells (not recorded which) from PBMCs. Every receptor here comes from a human donor with aplastic anemia.

The CDR3 DNA reads as TGTGCCAGCAGACTAGCGGGGCGAAGGGGCGAGCAGTACTTC. Protein sequence: CASRLAGRRGEQYF. V and J are TRBV6-5 and TRBJ2-7; TRBD2 matches 10 bases. This CDR3 has 14 residues. Germline V gene data show CDR1 as MNHEY and CDR2 as SVGAGI. The V segment lost 6 bases and the J segment 6 bases; nucleotides outside the gene matches: 8.

The chain combines TRBV29-1 with TRBJ2-5, with D perhaps TRBD1 (5 bases). Trimming stripped 8 bases from V and 3 bases from J, with 16 bases between. This CDR3 has 13 residues. Germline-derived CDR1 and CDR2 are SQVTM and ANQGSEA. The CDR3 protein is CSRVGQRKETQYF. For the CDR3, the DNA is TGCAGCCGGGTAGGACAAAGAAAAGAGACCCAGTACTTC.

The table lists this clonotype with a count of one. J is TRBJ2-1 and V is TRBV11-2; TRBD2 is a possible D gene (6 bases). There are 13 residues in the CDR3. Germline loops: CDR1 SGHAT, CDR2 FQNNGV. V was shortened by 1 base and J by 13 bases, with 14 bases between the two germline ends. Here the CDR3 DNA reads TGTGCCAGCAGCTTAGCGTACGGGCGGGACCAGTTCTTC. Translating it yields CASSLAYGRDQFF.

CDR3 DNA: TGTGCCAGCAGCTTATTAAGCGGGTATTCTGAAGCTTTCTTT. It is translated as CASSLLSGYSEAFF. The V gene is TRBV11-2, the J gene TRBJ1-1; D not certain. Trimming removed 2 bases at V and 6 bases at J, with 13 bases between. The CDR3 spans 14 residues. The germline V gene encodes CDR1 SGHAT and CDR2 FQNNGV.

This clonotype has just one count. The chain couples TRBV6-1 to TRBJ2-1; 14 nucleotides align to TRBD2. The germline V gene has CDR1 MNHNS and CDR2 SASEGT. Losses at the gene ends were 4 bases for V and 14 bases for J; bases not matched to a gene: 4. The CDR3 spans 13 residues. CDR3 sequence: CASSGLAGGPEFF. The CDR3 bases are TGTGCCAGCAGTGGACTAGCGGGGGGGCCAGAGTTCTTC.

The rearrangement uses TRBV15 and TRBJ1-2; maybe TRBD1 (5 bases). V was cut by 6 bases and J by 0 bases, with 23 bases left in between. Germline V lookup: CDR1 LNHNV, CDR2 YYDKDF (reference sequence). This CDR3 comprises 18 residues. As DNA, the CDR3 is TGTGCCACCAGTCTTCTGGCAGGGAAAAAGGCCTCTAACTATGGCTACACCTTC. Encoded protein: CATSLLAGKKASNYGYTF. Looking up the rest from reference TRBV15 and TRBJ1-2 gives the full variable domain: DAMVIQNPRYQVTQFGKPVTLSCSQTLNHNVMYWYQQKSSQAPKLLFHYYDKDFNNEADTPDNFQSRRPNTSFCFLDIRSPGLGDTAMYLCATSLLAGKKASNYGYTFGSGTRLTVV.

This clonotype appeared many times. The V gene is TRBV5-6, the J gene TRBJ1-5; 8 nucleotides match TRBD1. Germline values: CDR1 SGHDT, CDR2 YYEEEE. The CDR3 consists of 15 residues. V dropped 4 bases and J dropped 7; count of bases not matched to a gene: 10. The CDR3 region is CASSVGQGWEQPQHF. Written as DNA, the CDR3 is TGTGCCAGCAGCGTTGGACAGGGATGGGAACAGCCCCAGCATTTT.

The chain employs TRBV15 and TRBJ2-1; D perhaps matches TRBD1 (6 bases). Trimming removed 3 bases at V and 8 bases at J, with 20 bases between. This CDR3 comprises 16 residues. Germline assignment: CDR1 LNHNV and CDR2 YYDKDF (reference sequence). The CDR3 protein is CATSSEQGFLTDEQFF. CDR3 nucleotides: TGTGCCACCAGCAGTGAACAGGGTTTTCTTACTGATGAGCAGTTCTTC.

The rearrangement uses TRBV9 and TRBJ2-3, with 8 bases aligning to TRBD1. This CDR3 region has 16 residues. Germline CDR1 and CDR2: SGDLS and YYNGEE. V lost 3 bases to trimming and J lost 0 bases; unmatched junction nucleotides: 6. The CDR3 coding sequence is TGTGCCAGCAGCGCCGGACAGGGCACAAGCACAGATACGCAGTATTTT. It encodes CASSAGQGTSTDTQYF.

This clonotype was seen at least ten times. The chain couples TRBV6-5 to TRBJ1-2; 9 nucleotides agree with TRBD1. Germline trimming cut 8 bases from V and 8 bases from J; bases unmatched to any gene: 6. Germline assignment: CDR1 MNHEY and CDR2 SVGAGI. The CDR3 runs 12 residues. The chain's CDR3 is CASGRQGDGYTF. The CDR3 DNA is TGTGCCAGCGGTCGACAGGGGGACGGCTACACCTTC.

The chain links TRBV4-1 to TRBJ2-7; D tentatively reads TRBD1 or TRBD2 (5 bases each). The CDR3 is 13 residues long. Germline V gene sequence: CDR1 MGHRA, CDR2 YSYEKL. Trimming stripped 4 bases from V and 7 bases from J, with 14 bases between. CDR3 DNA: TGCGCCAGCAGCCGGCCCGGGGCGCGTGAGCAGTACTTC. It translates to CASSRPGAREQYF.

A single count supports this clonotype. The chain uses TRBV10-1 and TRBJ1-5; D remains ambiguous. CDR3 length equals 11 residues. Germline V CDR1 and CDR2: WNHNN, SYGVQD (reference sequence). V shed 8 bases and J shed 9 bases, with 11 bases lying between them. In DNA, the CDR3 is TGCGCCAGCGCGGATACGGGGCCCCAGCATTTT. This sequence encodes CASADTGPQHF.

The chain's CDR3 is CASSEGSGGTQYF. CDR3 bases: TGTGCCAGCAGTGAGGGTAGCGGGGGGACCCAGTACTTC. The chain recombines TRBV2 with TRBJ2-5; 9 positions agree with TRBD2. The germline gives CDR1 SNHLY, CDR2 FYNNEI. CDR3 length: 13 amino acids. With 3 bases clipped from V and 7 bases from J, the junction kept 3 bases outside the gene matches. Using reference TRBV2 and TRBJ2-5 for the parts outside the CDR3, the full variable domain is EPEVTQTPSHQVTQMGQEVILRCVPISNHLYFYWYRQILGQKVEFLVSFYNNEISEKSEIFDDQFSVERPDGSNFTLKIRSTKLEDSAMYFCASSEGSGGTQYFGPGTRLLVL.

The chain carries TRBV20-1 and TRBJ2-3; 11 bases fit TRBD1. Trimming at V came to 0 bases and at J to 3 bases, leaving 14 bases not matched to a gene. This CDR3 region has 19 residues. The germline gives CDR1 DFQATT, CDR2 SNEGSKA (reference sequence). CDR3 DNA sequence: TGCAGTGCTAGAGATCCCCCCGTTAGCGGGACAGGGGGGACAGATACGCAGTATTTT. Amino acid sequence: CSARDPPVSGTGGTDTQYF.

This clonotype was detected many times. CDR3 loop: CASSLDNANTGELFF. The CDR3 DNA follows: TGTGCCAGCAGCTTGGACAATGCGAACACCGGGGAGCTGTTTTTT. V is TRBV5-4 and J is TRBJ2-2, with D unresolved. CDR3 length: 15 residues. From germline, CDR1 is SGHNT and CDR2 YYREEE (reference sequence). V shed 0 bases and J shed 0 bases, with 6 bases lying between them.

The chain combines TRBV7-8 with TRBJ2-6; D is undetermined. V was pared by 3 bases and J by 0 bases, with 3 bases between. Per germline, CDR1 SGHVS and CDR2 FQNEAQ. This CDR3 comprises 14 residues. The CDR3 region is CASSFHSGANVLTF. The CDR3 nucleotides read TGTGCCAGCAGCTTTCACTCTGGGGCCAACGTCCTGACTTTC. Filled out from reference TRBV7-8 and TRBJ2-6, the complete variable domain reads GAGVSQSPRYKVAKRGQDVALRCDPISGHVSLFWYQQALGQGPEFLTYFQNEAQLDKSGLPSDRFFAERPEGSVSTLKIQRTQQEDSAVYLCASSFHSGANVLTFGAGSRLTVL.

The V call is TRBV5-5, the J call TRBJ1-6; D is unclear. V was pared by 0 bases and J by 7 bases, with 8 bases between. The CDR3 runs 14 residues. CDR1 and CDR2 from the germline V gene are SGHKS and YYEKEE (reference sequence). DNA of the CDR3: TGTGCCAGCAGCTTGGAGGCAGTAAATTCACCCCTCCACTTT. As protein: CASSLEAVNSPLHF. The whole variable domain, remainder taken from reference TRBV5-5 and TRBJ1-6, is DAGVTQSPTHLIKTRGQQVTLRCSPISGHKSVSWYQQVLGQGPQFIFQYYEKEERGRGNFPDRFSARQFPNYSSELNVNALLLGDSALYLCASSLEAVNSPLHFGNGTRLTVT.

The chain couples TRBV4-1 to TRBJ1-1; TRBD1 aligns across 9 bases. Per germline, CDR1 MGHRA and CDR2 YSYEKL. The CDR3 loop spans 18 amino acids. V was pared by 0 bases and J by 5 bases, with 13 bases of the junction left unmatched. The CDR3 DNA is TGCGCCAGCAGCCAAGATAGGGGGACAGGGAGGATGTTAACTGAAGCTTTCTTT. Translation: CASSQDRGTGRMLTEAFF.